This TCR beta chain is from a study of cytomegalovirus exposure and HLA in healthy donors. Trimming stripped 5 bases from V and 4 bases from J, with 8 bases between. Germline-derived CDR1 and CDR2 are MNHEY and SVGAGI. CDR3 length: 12 amino acids. Sequencing used immunoSEQ multiplex PCR; TCRdb keeps in-frame clones, though not all of them. The data contain 160,000 or so clones, 80% to 85% of them singletons. This receptor was obtained from a man aged 25 to 40 in good health and CMV-seropositive. The chain is built from TRBV6-5 and TRBJ1-1; D remains ambiguous. The sequenced material came from PBMCs. The CDR3 DNA reads TGTGCCAGCAGTAGCGCGGGCACTGAAGCTTTCTTT. It yields the protein CASSSAGTEAFF.